This T cell receptor (beta chain) stems from a study of cytomegalovirus exposure and HLA in healthy donors (dated by TCRdb to 2015 to 2018). The study in broad terms: In an earlier analysis of 587 of the donors, around 290 Gb of sequence data and 90 million to 130 million unique TCR beta sequences from 180 million or so T cells were reported. An early release covering roughly 640 HLA-typed donors comprised approximately 290 gigabases of sequencing data and about 90 million unique TCR sequences. The genetic ancestry cluster associated with self-reported Caucasian donors included 70% to 85% of the approximately 430 genotyped donors. The study aimed to test whether signatures of past pathogen exposure could be identified by cataloging public T cell receptors. The T cell repertoires of around 670 subjects were profiled by immunosequencing and related to cytomegalovirus serostatus. Along with the roughly 700-subject first cohort, a separate validation cohort of 120 different subjects was used. High-throughput TCR immunosequencing, statistical association of individual TCRs with disease status, and machine learning were combined to predict cytomegalovirus infection status. In a later analysis, previously published TCR beta repertoires from 600 to 850 donors were re-analyzed and high-resolution HLA genotyping was added so that TCR occurrence patterns could be studied. Rather than drawing on any new phenotypic data, the later analysis identified candidate immune exposures from TCR beta sequences and the way those sequences occurred across donors. An earlier analysis of some 600 of the donors applied high-throughput TCR beta sequencing to assess whether each TCR beta V gene segment acted as functional or pseudogenic. Donor age, sex, ethnicity and CMV serostatus were collected together with the repertoire data. In a later genetic analysis, genome-wide SNP genotypes for about three fifths of the roughly 670 donors were used, and that subset was treated as a discovery cohort. Every repertoire in the discovery cohort had been generated on one and the same sequencing platform. HLA typing covered class I and class II loci at four-digit resolution. Typing coverage varied by locus: roughly 629-630 donors for A, B, C, DRB1 and DQB1; more than 500 for DQA1; around 610 for DPA1; approximately 450 for DPB1. A few DR-DQ haplotypes were treated as single units for association and clustering because of strong linkage in the cohort. On average, over 200,000 unique TCR beta nucleotide sequences were sequenced per donor among 300 to 500 genotyped donors of the cohort, with roughly a sixth of those sequences being non-productive.

General conclusions and limits of the study: In a later genetic analysis, a missense DCLRE1C variant was associated with V-gene and J-gene trimming of TCR beta chains, and the association was replicated in an independent cohort. A later analysis found that TCR association rates varied across HLA loci, with DRB1 alleles showing the most associated TCRs and HLA-C alleles the fewest. In this cohort, only TCR beta chains were sequenced, and detectable features were limited by the absence of alpha or paired-chain data. Cytomegalovirus status was reported to be diagnosed by the classifier with high specificity and sensitivity in both the original and validation cohorts. At a false discovery rate of 0.05, a later analysis linked about 16,000 TCR beta sequences to specific HLA alleles. Immune exposure information for the cohort was limited to CMV serostatus. Broadly in line with IMGT annotations, most TCR beta V segments showed up in productive rearrangements about 87% or about 30% of the time in an earlier analysis of under 700 of the donors. According to a later analysis, parvovirus B19, influenza, CMV and Epstein-Barr virus appeared linked to several top co-occurrence clusters. The authors suggested that the approach could potentially be extended to other disease states and immunological phenotypes. Linkage disequilibrium might explain the correlated functional status among segregating V segments, but an unknown experimental factor could not be excluded. Most TCR sequences were seen in very few donors, while some public TCRs were found in many individuals. In vitro tests confirmed that a few of the cytomegalovirus-associated TCR beta chains recognize cytomegalovirus antigens. When HLA alleles, especially DR and DQ, strongly co-occurred, TCR associations were difficult to assign to individual alleles. The earlier analysis of about 600 of the donors excluded some 15 rarely observed V segments, including chromosome 9 orphons, because counts were too low. Because HLA typing was missing for some donors at each locus, association tests included only the typed subset. The sequencing pipeline was judged likely to have produced a cluster of highly shared sequence variants as a technical artifact. Compared with equally common non-associated chains, HLA-associated TCR beta chains in a later analysis were more clonally expanded and had lower generation probabilities. The study listed 150 to 200 TCR beta chains as associated with cytomegalovirus. A further reported finding was that TCR beta sequences accurately predicted the HLA-A and HLA-B alleles for most subjects in the first cohort. According to a later genetic analysis, donors in an Asian-associated ancestry cluster had fewer N-insertions in productive TCRs than the roughly 700-donor mean. Most CMV-associated TCR beta chains appeared to be HLA-restricted in a later analysis, and the HLA associations seemed to be driven largely by CMV exposure. The presence/absence analyses assumed that sequencing depth was roughly uniform across donors, and that assumption may not be true.

Notes on this clone: This clone's antigen is unknown. It has no much larger one-base neighbor in the sample; base qualities were not kept.

The cohort comprised more than 550 healthy bone marrow donors. At the time of sampling, every cohort member was nominally healthy, though immune exposures that went unrecorded were likely present. The donor was CMV seropositive and was included in the group of approximately 310 seropositive cohort members. Each donor provided a peripheral blood sample, and peripheral blood mononuclear cells were used for TCR beta sequencing. Genomic DNA was extracted from the blood cell samples with the Qiagen DNeasy Blood Extraction Kit. Library construction relied on the immunoSEQ multiplex PCR assay. For the multiplex PCR, a mixture combining 60 forward primers for TCR Vbeta segments and 13 reverse primers for TCR Jbeta segments was used. The CDR3 region of rearranged TCR beta genes was amplified from genomic DNA by a multiplex PCR assay. The Illumina HiSeq System was used to sequence the amplified TCR beta libraries as 87-base-pair reads. Per the original workflow: Across the 600 to 700 repertoires, a later analysis counted tens of millions of unique TCR beta chains, roughly 11 million of which were shared by at least two donors. To remove PCR and sequencing errors, raw reads were error-corrected and collapsed into unique sequences using a nearest-neighbor algorithm that merged closely related sequences. CDR3 sequences were aligned to IMGT reference sequences to assign V, D and J gene segments. For a sequence to be retained, at least a six-nucleotide match to both a V gene segment and a J gene segment was required. A rearrangement counted as productive if the CDR3 had no stop codons and remained in frame with V and J, and every other rearrangement counted as non-productive. Following IMGT convention, CDR3 was defined as the stretch from the second conserved V-encoded cysteine up to the conserved J-encoded phenylalanine. The earlier analysis of some 550 of the donors excluded any sequence lacking an unambiguous match to a single V gene segment. In an earlier analysis of roughly 600 of the donors, a V segment was called functional when productive rearrangements were above 56.7%, and segregating when the standard deviation between donors exceeded 5%. A statistical classification framework was built for diagnosing cytomegalovirus status from the catalog of TCR beta chain sequences. In a later analysis, TCR nucleotide sequences were compared against IMGT/GENE-DB human TR gene sequences so that V and J genes could be assigned. In a later analysis, CDR3 sequences and most-parsimonious VDJ recombination scenarios were assigned using the TCRdist pipeline. In a later analysis, each TCR beta chain was defined by its CDR3 amino acid sequence together with its V-gene family, and reads lacking a unique V-gene family were excluded. To address suspected cross-contamination and a sequencing artifact, a later analysis removed approximately 590 highly shared, low-generation-probability nucleotide sequences. A later analysis calculated a clonal expansion index for each public chain from normalized within-repertoire ranks of inferred template counts. In a later analysis, generation probabilities were computed with a VDJ recombination model fitted to out-of-frame rearrangements, and the resulting probabilities were checked against IGoR. In a later analysis, TCR-TCR, TCR-HLA and TCR-CMV co-occurrence was scored with hypergeometric tests, and a repertoire-size bias correction was applied to TCR pairs. False discovery rates were estimated in a later analysis by permuting HLA or CMV assignments 20 times. A later analysis grouped co-occurring TCRs with DBSCAN, adding TCRdist sequence similarity when clustering within HLA-allele-positive subsets. For co-occurrence clustering, repertoires with fewer than 30,000 or more than 120,000 public chains were excluded, along with a handful of repertoires with anomalous nucleotide sharing. TCRdb took this table from immuneACCESS and kept in-frame rearrangements with V and J called. Such tables lack part of the clones; where checked against another copy, unresolved V genes explain under half of the gap, and the rest is unexplained. The V and J calls and the clone size are those of that table, but D and trimming were determined from the DNA. Here the sample has 55,000 to 80,000 clones; around 75% occur a single time. The ten largest make up roughly 7.4% of the sample.

Sequenced input: PBMCs. This receptor was obtained from a woman in her twenties or thirties in good health and CMV-seropositive.

The CDR3 protein is CASSLTELGSYEQYF. The DNA reads as follows: TGTGCCAGCAGTTTGACGGAGCTAGGCTCCTACGAGCAGTACTTC. The sequence joins TRBV28 to TRBJ2-7, with an unclear D gene assignment. V is clipped by 3 bases and J by 0 bases, and the sequence between their germline boundaries is 12 bases long. The germline V gene yields MDHEN for CDR1 and SYDVKM for CDR2. The CDR3 contains 15 residues, cysteine and phenylalanine counted. Of the read, only the CDR3 DNA is kept; its 45 bases are in frame from base 1.